This is a list of T cell receptor beta chains from one sample in a study of tumor and adjacent non-tumor tissue in lung cancer. MiXCR, applied by TCRdb to the multiplex PCR reads, yields one record per CDR3 protein. The table includes more than 85,000 distinct CDR3 sequences, 75% to 90% detected once. The source material was lung tumor tissue. These receptors all stem from a man in his 70s with non-small cell lung cancer. Both conserved end residues are part of each CDR3. Fields, in order: clone size, V gene, J gene, D gene, CDR3 DNA, CDR3 protein. D genes are given only for firm matches. Not all rows give a size; the values are once, few, many and, for expanded clones, a class.

clone size: once
V gene: TRBV12-3/TRBV12-4
J gene: TRBJ2-5
D gene: NA
CDR3 DNA: TGTGCCAGCAGTTTAAGGAACCGACATGAGACCCAGTACTTC
CDR3 protein: CASSLRNRHETQYF

clone size: NA
V gene: TRBV5-1
J gene: TRBJ2-3
D gene: NA
CDR3 DNA: TGCACCAGCAACGGAAGTGGGGGGTGGGCAGATACGCAGTATTTT
CDR3 protein: CTSNGSGGWADTQYF

clone size: NA
V gene: TRBV11-2
J gene: TRBJ2-2
D gene: NA
CDR3 DNA: TGTGCCAGCGATCAGACAGTAAACACCGGGGAGTTGTTTTTT
CDR3 protein: CASDQTVNTGELFF

clone size: NA
V gene: TRBV4-3
J gene: TRBJ2-3
D gene: TRBD2
CDR3 DNA: TGCGCCAGCGGCCAAGATCTAATGGGAGGGCCAGATACGCAGTATTTT
CDR3 protein: CASGQDLMGGPDTQYF

clone size: NA
V gene: TRBV4-3
J gene: TRBJ1-5
D gene: NA
CDR3 DNA: TGCGCCAGCTCCAGTAGGGCAGGGAACAAACCCCAGCATTTT
CDR3 protein: CASSSRAGNKPQHF

clone size: NA
V gene: TRBV4-3
J gene: TRBJ1-1
D gene: NA
CDR3 DNA: TGCGCCAGCAACCAAGAGGGGACAGAAGCTTTCTTT
CDR3 protein: CASNQEGTEAFF

clone size: NA
V gene: TRBV7-6
J gene: TRBJ2-3
D gene: NA
CDR3 DNA: TGTGCCAGCAGCCCAGGGACGGAGAGTCAGCCCCAGTATTTT
CDR3 protein: CASSPGTESQPQYF

clone size: NA
V gene: TRBV12-3/TRBV12-4
J gene: TRBJ1-5
D gene: NA
CDR3 DNA: TGTGCCAGCAGCCGGGGTAATAATCAGCCCCAGCATTTT
CDR3 protein: CASSRGNNQPQHF

clone size: NA
V gene: TRBV12-5
J gene: TRBJ2-5
D gene: NA
CDR3 DNA: TGTGCTTGTGATCAAGAGTACCAAGAGACTCAGTACTTC
CDR3 protein: CACDQEYQETQYF

clone size: few
V gene: TRBV7-2
J gene: TRBJ1-4
D gene: NA
CDR3 DNA: TGTGCCAGCAGCCTGGCGCTAAGCGGCGAAAAACTGTTTTTT
CDR3 protein: CASSLALSGEKLFF

clone size: NA
V gene: TRBV5-4
J gene: TRBJ2-2
D gene: NA
CDR3 DNA: TGTACCTGCAGCTTGGGTTCACGGGCCGCCGGGGAGCTGTTTTTT
CDR3 protein: CTCSLGSRAAGELFF

clone size: NA
V gene: TRBV29-1
J gene: TRBJ2-3
D gene: NA
CDR3 DNA: TGCAGCGTTGGAATAGCGAGAGGGTGTGCAGATACGCGGTATTTT
CDR3 protein: CSVGIARGCADTRYF

clone size: NA
V gene: TRBV5-6
J gene: TRBJ2-3
D gene: TRBD1
CDR3 DNA: TGTGCCAGCAGTTTGGACAGGGTCGGGACAGTTACGCAGTATTTT
CDR3 protein: CASSLDRVGTVTQYF

clone size: NA
V gene: TRBV19
J gene: TRBJ2-2
D gene: NA
CDR3 DNA: TGTGCCAGTCAGAAAACCACAGAACTCAGGGAGTTGTTTTTT
CDR3 protein: CASQKTTELRELFF

clone size: NA
V gene: TRBV6-1
J gene: TRBJ2-7
D gene: NA
CDR3 DNA: TGTGCCAGTACTTTGACAGCGTTATACGAGCAGTACTTC
CDR3 protein: CASTLTALYEQYF

clone size: NA
V gene: TRBV4-1
J gene: TRBJ1-2
D gene: NA
CDR3 DNA: TGCACCAGCAGCCAGTACGGGGGAGGGGATTTGGATGGCTACACCTTC
CDR3 protein: CTSSQYGGGDLDGYTF

clone size: NA
V gene: TRBV5-6
J gene: TRBJ2-5
D gene: TRBD1
CDR3 DNA: TGTGCCCGCAGACGGGATAGGGGGCGTGGGACCCAGTACTTC
CDR3 protein: CARRRDRGRGTQYF

clone size: NA
V gene: TRBV6-5
J gene: TRBJ1-2
D gene: NA
CDR3 DNA: TGTGCTAGCAGTTACACAGTAGAATATGGCTACACCTTC
CDR3 protein: CASSYTVEYGYTF

clone size: many
V gene: TRBV6-1
J gene: TRBJ2-3
D gene: TRBD2
CDR3 DNA: TGTGCCAGCAGTGAAGCCGGACTAGCCCCAGATACGCAGTATTTT
CDR3 protein: CASSEAGLAPDTQYF

clone size: NA
V gene: TRBV11-2
J gene: TRBJ1-3
D gene: NA
CDR3 DNA: TGTGCCAGCAGCACCGGCTGGGGCTCTGGGAACACCATATATTTT
CDR3 protein: CASSTGWGSGNTIYF

clone size: NA
V gene: TRBV29-1
J gene: TRBJ2-5
D gene: NA
CDR3 DNA: TGCATCGTGGCCGACAGGTTCAAAGAGACCCATTACTTC
CDR3 protein: CIVADRFKETHYF

clone size: NA
V gene: TRBV5-4
J gene: TRBJ2-7
D gene: NA
CDR3 DNA: TGTACCAGCAGCTCTTGGGGGTACAAGCAGTACTTC
CDR3 protein: CTSSSWGYKQYF

clone size: NA
V gene: TRBV6-5
J gene: TRBJ2-7
D gene: TRBD2
CDR3 DNA: TGTACTAGCAGTTACTCTACCGGGACTAGCGCTCGCGAGCAGTACTTC
CDR3 protein: CTSSYSTGTSAREQYF

clone size: few
V gene: TRBV10-2
J gene: TRBJ2-2
D gene: TRBD2
CDR3 DNA: TGCGCCAGCAGACCAGACGGGGGGGGTAACACCGGGGGGCTGCTTTTT
CDR3 protein: CASRPDGGGNTGGLLF

clone size: NA
V gene: TRBV6-2/TRBV6-3
J gene: TRBJ2-2
D gene: NA
CDR3 DNA: TGTGCCAGCTACCTGGAGCAGGGAAACACCGGGGAGCTGTTTTTT
CDR3 protein: CASYLEQGNTGELFF

clone size: NA
V gene: TRBV4-1
J gene: TRBJ2-7
D gene: NA
CDR3 DNA: TGCGCCAGCAGCCAAGATGAGACCTTCCCCTACGAGCAGTACTTC
CDR3 protein: CASSQDETFPYEQYF

clone size: NA
V gene: TRBV29-1
J gene: TRBJ2-2
D gene: NA
CDR3 DNA: TGCAGAGCTGACGTAGCTGGGGACACCGGGGAACTGTTTTTT
CDR3 protein: CRADVAGDTGELFF

clone size: NA
V gene: TRBV7-7
J gene: TRBJ2-5
D gene: NA
CDR3 DNA: TGTGCTAGCAGCCCCTTCGGGACAACATCGACCCAGTACTTC
CDR3 protein: CASSPFGTTSTQYF